Shown below are 13 T cell receptor beta chains from a single sample sequenced in a study of blood T cells in healthy people across ages. With a J-beta primer mix and a sample-barcoded 5' primer, a second PCR ran about 6 to 11 cycles. TCRdb redid the calling of the 5' RACE reads with MiXCR, one entry per CDR3 protein. The sample holds about 1.4 million distinct CDR3 sequences, approximately 59% seen once. Specimen: blood. The origin of the receptors is a man aged 18 to 30 in good health.

The chain couples TRBV29-1 to TRBJ1-2; perhaps TRBD1 as D (5 bases). The CDR3 is 17 amino acids. V was shortened by 5 bases and J by 7 bases, with 29 bases between the two germline ends. Looked up from germline, CDR1 is SQVTM and CDR2 is ANQGSEA. CDR3 sequence reads: CSVHEDPAGAGSSGYTF. In DNA, the CDR3 is TGCAGCGTTCATGAAGATCCCGCCGGTGCAGGGTCCAGTGGCTACACCTTC.

This chain uses TRBV11-2 with TRBJ2-5, with 7 bases aligning to TRBD2. The better agreement between TRBJ2-7 and the DNA end casts doubt on the J call. CDR1 and CDR2 (germline): SGHAT, FQNNGV. CDR3 length equals 14 residues. CDR3 in amino acids: CASSPRLSGGEQYF. The CDR3 coding sequence is TGTGCCAGCAGCCCCCGACTCTCGGGGGGCGAGCAGTACTTC.

The chain couples TRBV7-9 to TRBJ2-4; 7 bases are a match to TRBD1. The J call may not be correct, given that the DNA end is closer to TRBJ2-7. The CDR3 covers 16 residues. Germline V gives CDR1 SEHNR, CDR2 FQNEAQ (reference sequence). CDR3 DNA: TGTGCCAGCAGCCCCCAATTGGGACAGATCACCTACGAGCAGTACTTC. As protein: CASSPQLGQITYEQYF.

The chain links TRBV27 to TRBJ1-6; 8 nucleotides agree with TRBD1. V was clipped by 2 bases and J by 3 bases; unmatched bases: 6. The CDR3 extends over 17 amino acids. Germline CDR1 reads MNHEY; CDR2 reads SMNVEV (reference sequence). CDR3: CASSLNPDRGYNSPLHF. CDR3 in DNA: TGTGCCAGCAGTTTAAATCCCGACAGGGGCTATAATTCACCCCTCCACTTT.

This clonotype was found a few times. The V gene is TRBV7-8, the J gene TRBJ2-4, with 9 bases matching TRBD2. The J call is in doubt because the DNA end fits TRBJ2-7 better. CDR1 is SGHVS, CDR2 FQNEAQ, per germline. There are 15 residues in the CDR3. CDR3 residues: CASSHDWRGGYEQYF. The CDR3 DNA sequence: TGTGCCAGCAGCCACGACTGGCGGGGGGGATACGAGCAGTACTTC.

A single count supports this clonotype. The gene calls are TRBV4-3 and TRBJ2-1, with D possibly being TRBD1 or TRBD2 (5 bases each). With 11 bases removed from V and 8 bases from J, the gap between germline ends came to 19 bases. This CDR3 has 13 amino acids. The germline V gene has CDR1 LGHNA and CDR2 YSLEER. The chain's CDR3 is CAGAGNLGDEQFF. The DNA for the CDR3 is TGCGCCGGCGCCGGAAACCTGGGGGATGAGCAGTTCTTC.

This chain joins TRBV6-4 and TRBJ2-2; the D is unclear. V lost 8 bases and J lost 4, with 14 bases in between. This CDR3 region has 14 residues. Germline CDR1 is MRHNA and CDR2 is SNTAGT. The CDR3 nucleotides are TGTGCCAGCCGCGGCGCGGCGTCCACCGGGGAGCTGTTTTTT. Its translation is CASRGAASTGELFF.

The rearrangement joins TRBV20-1 to TRBJ1-2, with a possible D match to TRBD1 (6 bases). Looked up from germline, CDR1 is DFQATT and CDR2 is SNEGSKA (reference sequence). The CDR3 extends over 14 amino acids. V was trimmed by 6 bases and J by 4 bases, leaving 18 bases between them. The CDR3 nucleotides read TGCAGTGCGGTGGGTGGGGGCCCGGCCTATGGCTACACCTTC. Protein product: CSAVGGGPAYGYTF.

The J gene is TRBJ1-6, the V gene TRBV5-1, with a tentative D call TRBD1 (5 bases). The germline V gene has CDR1 SGHRS and CDR2 YFSETQ. This CDR3 has 14 residues. V dropped 6 bases and J dropped 7 bases, with 14 bases sitting between them. The CDR3 loop reads CASMIGDRNSPLHF. The CDR3 DNA reads TGCGCCAGCATGATCGGGGACCGAAATTCACCCCTCCACTTT. The full variable domain, rest sourced from reference TRBV5-1 and TRBJ1-6, is KAGVTQTPRYLIKTRGQQVTLSCSPISGHRSVSWYQQTPGQGLQFLFEYFSETQRNKGNFPGRFSGRQFSNSRSEMNVSTLELGDSALYLCASMIGDRNSPLHFGNGTRLTVT.

The chain is built from TRBV20-1 and TRBJ2-3; 8 bases align to TRBD2. V shed 0 bases and J 4 bases; nucleotides not matched to a gene: 9. The CDR3 totals 16 residues. Germline loops: CDR1 DFQATT, CDR2 SNEGSKA (reference sequence). The CDR3 DNA reads TGCAGTGCTAGAGATCTGCGGACTAGCAGGTCAGATACGCAGTATTTT. Its protein product is CSARDLRTSRSDTQYF.

The genes are TRBV4-1 and TRBJ1-4; 11 bases fit TRBD1. This CDR3 is built from 15 residues. Trimming at V came to 9 bases and at J to 5 bases, leaving 8 bases not matched to a gene. Germline loops: CDR1 MGHRA, CDR2 YSYEKL. The CDR3 DNA follows: TGCGCCAGGGACAGGGGGCGGCAGAAAAATGAAAAACTGTTTTTT. Its translation: CARDRGRQKNEKLFF.

The chain is built from TRBV29-1 and TRBJ2-2; 9 positions agree with TRBD1. The CDR3 has 13 amino acids. CDR1 is SQVTM and CDR2 is ANQGSEA in the germline V gene. The V gene end was trimmed by 4 bases and the J gene end by 4 bases; junction bases not matched to a gene: 1. The CDR3 bases are TGCAGCGTTGGGACAGGGGTCACCGGGGAGCTGTTTTTT. Translated, it gives CSVGTGVTGELFF.

The chain is built from TRBV4-3 and TRBJ1-1; possible D gene TRBD1, 5 bases. V gave up 0 bases and J gave up 4 bases, with 12 bases separating them. The CDR3 runs to 15 residues. Germline V gene data show CDR1 as LGHNA and CDR2 as YSLEER. CDR3 in DNA: TGCGCCAGCAGCCAAGATTCGCAGGGAAGCACTGAAGCTTTCTTT. Translated: CASSQDSQGSTEAFF.